These 14 T cell receptor beta chains came from one sample sequenced in a study of cytomegalovirus exposure and HLA in healthy donors. PCR primers comprised 60 Vbeta and 13 Jbeta primers. Generated by immunoSEQ multiplex PCR, the TCRdb table keeps only in-frame clones and is missing some. The sample includes roughly 120,000 clones, around 80% of them seen just once. The material sequenced was PBMCs. These receptors originate from a man aged 50 to 59 in good health and CMV-seronegative.

V usage is TRBV29-1 and J usage is TRBJ2-3; TRBD2 agrees at 7 bases. In germline, CDR1 is SQVTM, CDR2 ANQGSEA. The CDR3 contains 13 residues. V shed 4 bases, J shed 5 bases, and the junction held 6 bases outside the gene matches. The CDR3 region has the DNA TGCAGCGTTGGTTTGGCGGGAGAAGATACGCAGTATTTT. It is translated as CSVGLAGEDTQYF.

The V call is TRBV7-3, the J call TRBJ2-3; D unresolved. The CDR3 is 16 residues long. V gave up 5 bases and J gave up 1 base, with 16 bases separating them. Looked up from germline, CDR1 is SGHTA and CDR2 is FQGTGA. The CDR3 protein is CASSPFWSGGTDTQYF. The CDR3 region has the DNA TGTGCCAGCAGCCCTTTCTGGTCCGGAGGCACAGATACGCAGTATTTT.

V is TRBV5-1 and J is TRBJ1-4, with a tentative D call TRBD1 (5 bases). Looked up from germline, CDR1 is SGHRS and CDR2 is YFSETQ. Trimming cost V 4 bases and J 5 bases, with 18 bases left between them. The CDR3 extends over 16 amino acids. This CDR3 reads CASSPAGPGKNEKLFF. CDR3 coding DNA: TGCGCCAGCAGCCCCGCGGGGCCGGGGAAAAATGAAAAACTGTTTTTT.

This clone turned up a few times. This rearrangement joins TRBV25-1 to TRBJ1-1; D is possibly TRBD1 (5 bases). The V gene lost 7 bases and the J gene lost 8 bases, with 17 bases spanning the gap. The CDR3 totals 13 residues. Germline V lookup: CDR1 MGHDK, CDR2 SYGVNS. The DNA of the CDR3 is TGTGCCAGCATTTCTCCCTGGGGCTTCGAAGCTTTCTTT. Protein sequence: CASISPWGFEAFF. Looking up the rest from reference TRBV25-1 and TRBJ1-1 gives the full variable domain: EADIYQTPRYLVIGTGKKITLECSQTMGHDKMYWYQQDPGMELHLIHYSYGVNSTEKGDLSSESTVSRIRTEHFPLTLESARPSHTSQYLCASISPWGFEAFFGQGTRLTVV.

The rearrangement joins TRBV5-8 to TRBJ2-7; TRBD1 aligns across 9 bases. The V gene's germline CDR1 is SGHTS and CDR2 YDEGEE. The CDR3 length is 15 residues. V lost 4 bases and J lost 1; bases outside the gene matches: 6. The chain's CDR3 is CASSITGTGSYEQYF. The CDR3 DNA reads TGTGCCAGCAGCATAACCGGGACAGGGTCCTACGAGCAGTACTTC.

Turning to this clone: Other DNA sequences from this sample encode an identical CDR3 as well. The V and J genes are TRBV6-5 and TRBJ1-1; weak D call: TRBD1 (5 bases). V was shortened by 0 bases and J by 4 bases, with 9 bases between the two germline ends. The CDR3 runs to 14 residues. Germline loops: CDR1 MNHEY, CDR2 SVGAGI. The CDR3 reads CASSYSRGSTEAFF. CDR3 bases: TGTGCCAGCAGTTACTCTAGGGGAAGCACTGAAGCTTTCTTT.

The gene calls are TRBV10-3 and TRBJ2-7; 7 bases are shared with TRBD1. Looked up from germline, CDR1 is ENHRY and CDR2 is SYGVKD. The CDR3 runs to 14 residues. V lost 7 bases to trimming and J lost 0 bases; unmatched junction nucleotides: 6. The CDR3 protein is CAIKTDRASYEQYF. The CDR3 bases are TGTGCCATCAAAACCGACAGGGCCTCCTACGAGCAGTACTTC.

The chain joins TRBV30 to TRBJ2-7; D not resolved. V lost 1 base, J lost 0 bases, and 10 bases lay in between. From germline, CDR1 is GTSNPN and CDR2 SVGIG (reference sequence). This CDR3 has 14 residues. The CDR3 nucleotides are TGTGCCTGGAGTGCCCAGGCCTACTCCTACGAGCAGTACTTC. Protein sequence: CAWSAQAYSYEQYF.

This chain joins TRBV2 and TRBJ2-1; 8 positions match TRBD2. J lost 13 bases, V lost 3 bases, and 8 bases had no gene match. This CDR3 is built from 13 residues. The germline V gene encodes CDR1 SNHLY and CDR2 FYNNEI. The CDR3 nucleotides are TGTGCCAGCAGTGATGTGGGACTAGTTCGTCAGTTCTTC. It encodes CASSDVGLVRQFF.

This chain links TRBV19 with TRBJ2-5; 12 nucleotides match TRBD2. In germline, CDR1 is LNHDA, CDR2 SQIVND (reference sequence). This CDR3 has 16 residues. J was trimmed by 5 bases and V by 7 bases; bases with no gene match: 11. CDR3 DNA sequence: TGTGCCAGTACCCCATCAACTAGCGGGGGGACGGAGACCCAGTACTTC. Its protein product is CASTPSTSGGTETQYF.

In this sample, this clone turned up once. The chain uses TRBV5-1 and TRBJ1-1; weak D call: TRBD1 (6 bases). CDR3 length equals 13 residues. Trimming took 7 bases from V and 5 from J, leaving 15 bases between them. Germline-derived CDR1 and CDR2 are SGHRS and YFSETQ. CDR3 region: CASAGASRTEAFF. The DNA of the CDR3 is TGCGCCAGCGCGGGGGCGAGTAGGACTGAAGCTTTCTTT.

The J gene is TRBJ2-1, the V gene TRBV6-6; D may be TRBD1 (6 bases). The CDR3 length is 13 residues. V was cut by 2 bases and J by 8 bases, with 10 bases left in between. Germline-derived CDR1 and CDR2 are MNHNY and SVGAGI (reference sequence). As DNA, the CDR3 is TGTGCCAGCAGTTACAGCAGGGGCTATGAGCAGTTCTTC. It codes for CASSYSRGYEQFF.

The V call is TRBV11-2, the J call TRBJ2-2; the D gene is possibly TRBD2 (7 bases). Trimming cost V 7 bases and J 3 bases, with 24 bases left between them. The CDR3 runs to 18 residues. The germline gives CDR1 SGHAT, CDR2 FQNNGV. The CDR3 protein is CASTLRGGGRPYTGELFF. In DNA, the CDR3 is TGTGCCAGCACCCTAAGGGGGGGCGGGAGACCCTACACCGGGGAGCTGTTTTTT.

This clone was picked up one time. The rearrangement links TRBV6-6 to TRBJ1-1; 8 bases map to TRBD1. The germline V gene encodes CDR1 MNHNY and CDR2 SVGAGI (reference sequence). V was pared by 2 bases and J by 4 bases, with 6 bases of the junction left unmatched. This CDR3 spans 15 amino acids. The chain's CDR3 is CASSYRQGSGTEAFF. Here the CDR3 DNA reads TGTGCCAGCAGTTACAGACAGGGGTCCGGCACTGAAGCTTTCTTT.